A selection of T cell receptor beta chains follows, all from one sample in a study of CD8+CD57+ T cells in acquired aplastic anemia. TCRdb redid the calling of the reads with MiXCR, one entry per CDR3 protein. In the table there are roughly 420,000 distinct CDR3 sequences, 55% to 75% of which are singletons. The sample taken for sequencing was sorted CD4+, CD8+, or CD8+CD57+ T cells (not recorded which) from PBMCs. All receptors come from a human donor in good health, serving as a control. Each CDR3 is given with its conserved first and last residue. The D gene is left open where the match is weak. The size field is filled for only some rows; it gives once, few, many or a size class.

>.|TRBV20-1|TRBJ1-1|.
CSARGWTNTEAFF
TGCAGTGCTAGAGGCTGGACAAACACTGAAGCTTTCTTT
>.|TRBV2|TRBJ1-2|.
CAGRTGAHIYGYTF
TGTGCCGGCCGCACAGGCGCCCATATTTATGGCTACACCTTC
>.|TRBV7-6|TRBJ1-2|.
CASSLATRAHCGDTF
TGTGCCAGCAGCTTGGCTACGCGGGCTCACTGTGGCGACACCTTC
>TRBD1|TRBV9|TRBJ1-6|.
CASRTQTGKRSPFHF
TGTGCCAGCCGCACCCAGACAGGGAAACGTTCACCCTTCCACTTT
>.|TRBV29-1|TRBJ2-2|.
CSVWDTGELFF
TGCAGCGTCTGGGACACCGGGGAGCTGTTTTTT
>.|TRBV7-3|TRBJ1-5|.
CASSLLGGSGITEF
TGTGCCAGCAGCTTATTGGGAGGTAGCGGTATTACTGAATTT
>TRBD2|TRBV7-3|TRBJ2-2|.
CASNSSGTVTAELFF
TGTGCCAGCAACTCTAGCGGGACAGTAACCGCCGAGCTGTTTTTT
>.|TRBV9|TRBJ2-1|.
CASNQLGRGHEPLF
TGTGCCAGCAACCAACTCGGTAGGGGACATGAGCCACTCTTC
>.|TRBV7-2|TRBJ1-2|.
CASSLARAGYVYGYTF
TGTGCCAGCAGCTTGGCGCGGGCGGGGTACGTATATGGGTACACCTTC
>.|TRBV12-3/TRBV12-4|TRBJ2-7|.
CATSPGGTAGQYF
TGTGCCACCAGCCCAGGGGGGACTGCGGGGCAGTACTTC
>TRBD1|TRBV15|TRBJ1-4|.
CATGRYGAGGEKLFF
TGTGCCACCGGCAGATATGGGGCAGGGGGGGAAAAACTGTTTTTT
>.|TRBV7-9|TRBJ1-3|.
CASSLGLRDKRTPYF
TGTGCCAGCAGCTTAGGCCTCCGGGACAAAAGAACCCCATATTTT
>TRBD1|TRBV7-2|TRBJ2-2|.
CASSLGQEGGGLFF
TGTGCCAGCAGCTTGGGACAGGAGGGCGGCGGGCTGTTTTTT
>.|TRBV7-2|TRBJ2-6|.
CASSLERAAASYTTF
TGTGCCAGCAGCTTAGAGCGGGCTGCGGCGAGCTACACCACTTTC
>.|TRBV24-1|TRBJ1-1|.
CATSVSTAGEDTEAFF
TGTGCCACCAGTGTCTCCACGGCAGGCGAGGACACTGAGGCTTTCTTT
>.|TRBV5-5|TRBJ2-5|.
CASGRRKAQYF
TGTGCCAGCGGCAGAAGGAAAGCCCAGTACTTC
>TRBD2|TRBV7-2|TRBJ2-7|many
CASSLLLAGAGEQYF
TGTGCCAGCAGCTTACTACTAGCGGGGGCTGGGGAGCAGTACTTC
>.|TRBV11-2|TRBJ2-2|.
CASSAQTRTGELFF
TGTGCCAGCAGCGCCCAAACTAGGACCGGGGAGCTGTTTTTT
>TRBD1|TRBV4-1|TRBJ2-5|.
CASSHPTTGKETQYF
TGCGCCAGCAGCCACCCTACGACAGGGAAAGAGACCCAGTACTTC
>.|TRBV5-6|TRBJ2-5|once
CASSLGLDGETQYF
TGTGCCAGCAGCTTGGGGCTAGACGGGGAGACCCAGTACTTC
>.|TRBV10-3|TRBJ2-7|few
CAICSARTSGNTYEQYF
.
>.|TRBV15|TRBJ2-7|.
CATSLDPRGTNAYEQYF
TGTGCCACCAGCCTAGACCCGCGCGGGACCAATGCCTACGAGCAGTACTTC
>.|TRBV5-1|TRBJ2-5|.
CASSLTRRYAYF
TGCGCCAGCAGTTTAACACGCCGCTATGCGTACTTC
>.|TRBV7-7|TRBJ2-5|.
CASSLTLVETQYF
TGTGCTAGCAGCTTAACACTAGTCGAGACCCAGTACTTC
>.|TRBV19|TRBJ2-7|many
CASSISLRPSYEQYF
TGTGCCAGTAGTATTTCCCTCCGTCCTTCCTACGAGCAGTACTTC
>.|TRBV7-2|TRBJ1-1|.
CASSSDSEAPHHFF
TGTGCCAGCAGCTCAGACAGTGAAGCACCCCACCACTTCTTT
>TRBD2|TRBV7-9|TRBJ2-7|once
CASSLTGTAGEKYF
TGTGCCAGCAGCTTAACGGGTACAGCGGGAGAGAAGTACTTC
>.|TRBV5-6|TRBJ1-6|.
CASSALSDSPLHF
TGTGCCAGCAGTGCCCTCAGCGATTCACCCCTCCACTTT
>TRBD2|TRBV6-5|TRBJ2-3|.
CASSLAGVGTDTQYF
TGTGCCAGCAGCCTAGCGGGAGTTGGAACAGATACGCAGTATTTT
>TRBD1|TRBV24-1|TRBJ1-2|.
CAISEPDRGCGQAF
TGTGCCATCAGTGAGCCCGACAGGGGCTGTGGACAAGCCTTC
>.|TRBV12-3/TRBV12-4|TRBJ2-7|.
CASSASSQGGSCEQYF
TGTGCCAGCAGTGCTAGCAGCCAGGGTGGATCCTGCGAGCAGTACTTC
>.|TRBV7-7|TRBJ2-5|many
CASSQDIQETQYF
TGTGCCAGCAGCCAAGACATCCAAGAGACCCAGTACTTC
>TRBD1|TRBV5-1|TRBJ2-2|many
CASSLDGTGVTGELFF
TGCGCCAGCAGCTTGGACGGGACAGGGGTCACCGGGGAGCTGTTTTTT
>.|TRBV7-9|TRBJ2-7|.
CASSLASAGYDTQF
TGTGCCAGCAGCTTAGCGTCGGCAGGTTACGATACGCAGTTC
>.|TRBV10-3|TRBJ2-6|.
CAMSEVMGPDALTF
TGTGCCATGAGTGAGGTCATGGGGCCAGACGCCCTGACTTTC
>.|TRBV19|TRBJ2-1|many
CASRREPYNEQFF
TGTGCCAGTCGTAGGGAACCTTACAATGAGCAGTTCTTC
>.|TRBV5-1|TRBJ1-6|.
CASSPRTTNTLHF
TGCGCCAGCAGCCCCAGGACTACCAACACCCTCCACTTT
>TRBD2|TRBV7-2|TRBJ2-5|.
CASSLVAGSYEQYQYF
TGTGCCAGCAGCTTAGTAGCGGGGAGCTACGAACAGTACCAGTACTTC
>.|TRBV18|TRBJ1-2|.
CASSPALDADYGYTF
TGTGCCAGCTCACCTGCGCTGGACGCCGACTATGGCTACACCTTC
>.|TRBV20-1|TRBJ1-6|.
CSANSDGDSPLHF
TGCAGTGCAAACTCAGATGGGGATTCACCCCTCCACTTT
>.|TRBV2|TRBJ1-2|few
CASTGPGNYGYTF
TGTGCCAGCACTGGTCCAGGGAACTATGGCTACACCTTC